The 18 T cell receptor beta chains below come from one sample, sequenced in a study of blood T cell repertoires in COVID-19. Assay: immunoSEQ multiplex PCR; the TCRdb copy retains only in-frame clones and omits some. This table has about 380,000 clones, about 85% appearing once. The sample comprised peripheral blood. Receptor source: a woman younger than 30 with acute or convalescent COVID-19.

This chain uses TRBV5-5 with TRBJ1-5; no reliable D call. Germline-derived CDR1 and CDR2 are SGHKS and YYEKEE (reference sequence). This CDR3 comprises 13 residues. The V gene lost 2 bases and the J gene lost 5 bases, with 8 bases spanning the gap. CDR3: CASSLLSDQPQHF. The CDR3, as DNA: TGTGCCAGCAGCTTATTAAGCGATCAGCCCCAGCATTTT.

The chain links TRBV11-2 to TRBJ2-7; TRBD2 matches at 9 bases. V shed 1 base and J 3 bases; nucleotides not matched to a gene: 4. Germline-derived CDR1 and CDR2 are SGHAT and FQNNGV. The CDR3 length is 15 residues. In DNA form, the CDR3 reads TGTGCCAGCAGCTTAGCAGCGGGAGGTAACTACGAGCAGTACTTC. It translates to CASSLAAGGNYEQYF.

The chain carries TRBV29-1 and TRBJ1-4; 7 bases fit TRBD1. This CDR3 has 14 amino acids. Germline V gives CDR1 SQVTM, CDR2 ANQGSEA. Trimming removed 6 bases from V and 12 bases from J; junction bases left unmatched: 16. The DNA of the CDR3 is TGCAGCGTGAATGACAGGGTGGTGGGCGGAGAACTGTTTTTT. Amino acids: CSVNDRVVGGELFF. Together with reference TRBV29-1 and TRBJ1-4, the CDR3 gives the full variable domain: SAVISQKPSRDICQRGTSLTIQCQVDSQVTMMFWYRQQPGQSLTLIATANQGSEATYESGFVIDKFPISRPNLTFSTLTVSNMSPEDSSIYLCSVNDRVVGGELFFGSGTQLSVL.

The J gene is TRBJ1-1, the V gene TRBV29-1; the D gene is possibly TRBD1 (5 bases). V gave up 5 bases and J gave up 0 bases, with 16 bases separating them. The CDR3 runs 15 residues. The germline V gene has CDR1 SQVTM and CDR2 ANQGSEA. The CDR3 DNA follows: TGCAGCGTTCAACCAGGGTGGGGTATGAACACTGAAGCTTTCTTT. Encoded protein: CSVQPGWGMNTEAFF.

The chain carries TRBV6-6 and TRBJ1-1; a weak D match, TRBD1 (6 bases). Trimming left V 6 bases short and J 1 base short, with 15 bases between. Germline-derived CDR1 and CDR2 are MNHNY and SVGAGI (reference sequence). The CDR3 length is 15 residues. The CDR3 reads CASRTGGAGNTEAFF. The CDR3, as DNA: TGTGCCAGCAGAACCGGGGGGGCCGGGAACACTGAAGCTTTCTTT.

V and J are TRBV5-5 and TRBJ2-7; D unclear. The V gene's germline CDR1 is SGHKS and CDR2 YYEKEE (reference sequence). This CDR3 contains 17 residues. Trimming removed 3 bases at V and 0 bases at J, with 19 bases between. CDR3 sequence: CASSSLGYPHYSYEQYF. DNA of the CDR3: TGTGCCAGCAGCTCGCTAGGTTACCCGCACTACTCCTACGAGCAGTACTTC.

The genes are TRBV6-5 and TRBJ2-1; TRBD2 matches 7 bases. The CDR3 contains 16 residues. The V and J ends lost 0 bases and 6 bases, in that order; junction bases with no gene match: 8. Germline-derived CDR1 and CDR2 are MNHEY and SVGAGI. The CDR3 region has the DNA TGTGCCAGCAGTTACTCGACCGGGACTATGGGCAATGAGCAGTTCTTC. Translated, it gives CASSYSTGTMGNEQFF.

The CDR3 loop is CASSLSDRGDDSYEQYF. The CDR3, as DNA: TGCGCCAGCAGCTTGTCCGACAGGGGTGATGACTCCTACGAGCAGTACTTC. The chain recombines TRBV5-1 with TRBJ2-7; TRBD1 aligns across 8 bases. Germline CDR1 and CDR2: SGHRS and YFSETQ. The CDR3 length is 17 residues. J gave up 0 bases and V 1 base, and 9 bases lay outside the gene matches.

This clone was detected once. The chain joins TRBV10-3 to TRBJ2-7; the D gene is possibly TRBD2 (7 bases). This CDR3 contains 14 residues. Germline lookup yields CDR1 ENHRY and CDR2 SYGVKD. Trimming removed 5 bases at V and 5 bases at J, with 16 bases between. CDR3 in DNA: TGTGCCATCAGTTCGGGGGGCTTTCCCCACGAGCAGTACTTC. Its translation: CAISSGGFPHEQYF.

This rearrangement joins TRBV7-9 to TRBJ2-7; possible D gene TRBD2, 6 bases. CDR1 is SEHNR, CDR2 FQNEAQ, per germline (reference sequence). This CDR3 region has 14 residues. V was pared by 6 bases and J by 1 base, with 13 bases between. This CDR3 is CASSEVAESYEQYF. The CDR3, as DNA: TGTGCCAGCAGTGAGGTAGCGGAATCCTACGAGCAGTACTTC.

The J gene is TRBJ1-4, the V gene TRBV27; maybe TRBD1 (5 bases). The CDR3 length is 14 residues. V lost 6 bases to trimming and J lost 1 base, with 9 bases between them. The germline V gene encodes CDR1 MNHEY and CDR2 SMNVEV (reference sequence). The CDR3 protein is CASSRGETNEKLFF. CDR3 nucleotides: TGTGCCAGCAGCCGGGGGGAAACTAATGAAAAACTGTTTTTT.

The gene calls are TRBV9 and TRBJ2-5, with D tentatively TRBD2 (5 bases). V shed 3 bases and J shed 5 bases, with 17 bases lying between them. Germline V CDR1 and CDR2: SGDLS, YYNGEE. The CDR3 length is 15 residues. CDR3 DNA sequence: TGTGCCAGCAGCGCCACTACTTTACCGGGGGAGACCCAGTACTTC. Protein product: CASSATTLPGETQYF.

V gene TRBV2 combines with J gene TRBJ2-3; 13 positions match TRBD2. This CDR3 has 18 residues. Looked up from germline, CDR1 is SNHLY and CDR2 is FYNNEI. After removal of 8 bases from V and 1 base from J, the junction contained 12 bases not matched to a gene. CDR3 coding DNA: TGTGCCAGCCAAGTGAGGACTAGCGGGAGTACTGGCACAGATACGCAGTATTTT. This codes for CASQVRTSGSTGTDTQYF.

This sequence joins TRBV9 and TRBJ1-2; 7 nucleotides match TRBD1. V lost 4 bases and J lost 2; bases outside the gene matches: 5. There are 14 residues in the CDR3. CDR1 is SGDLS, CDR2 YYNGEE, per germline. In nucleotides, the CDR3 is TGTGCCAGCAGCCCGGACAGGAGAAACTATGGCTACACCTTC. This gives the protein CASSPDRRNYGYTF.

The V and J genes are TRBV3-1 (or the pseudogene TRBV3-2) and TRBJ2-5; a weak D match, TRBD1 (5 bases). Germline CDR1 reads LGHDT; CDR2 reads YNNKEL (reference sequence). V was trimmed by 4 bases and J by 4 bases, leaving 13 bases between them. The CDR3 has 14 amino acids. The CDR3 coding sequence is TGTGCCAGCAGCCGCCAGGGTTTTTTAGAGACCCAGTACTTC. Amino acid sequence: CASSRQGFLETQYF.

This chain joins TRBV7-9 and TRBJ2-1, with TRBD2 matching over 7 bases. The CDR3 covers 14 residues. Germline assignment: CDR1 SEHNR and CDR2 FQNEAQ (reference sequence). With V trimmed by 6 bases and J by 5 bases, 7 bases remained unmatched. In DNA, the CDR3 is TGTGCCAGCAGTATAGCGGGTAGTGACAATGAGCAGTTCTTC. This gives the protein CASSIAGSDNEQFF. Using reference TRBV7-9 and TRBJ2-1 for the parts outside the CDR3, the full variable domain is DTGVSQNPRHKITKRGQNVTFRCDPISEHNRLYWYRQTLGQGPEFLTYFQNEAQLEKSRLLSDRFSAERPKGSFSTLEIQRTEQGDSAMYLCASSIAGSDNEQFFGPGTRLTVL.

The chain carries TRBV3-1 (or the pseudogene TRBV3-2) and TRBJ2-5, with D possibly TRBD2 on 6 matching bases. Deletions cut 0 bases from V and 5 bases from J, with 19 bases between. This CDR3 has 17 amino acids. The germline V gene has CDR1 LGHDT and CDR2 YNNKEL (reference sequence). The CDR3 region is CASSQDPNPGLAETQYF. Written as DNA, the CDR3 is TGTGCCAGCAGCCAAGACCCTAACCCGGGGCTAGCGGAGACCCAGTACTTC.

The chain uses TRBV5-1 and TRBJ2-1, with 7 bases fitting TRBD2. Germline loops: CDR1 SGHRS, CDR2 YFSETQ. V trimming: 6 bases; J trimming: 4 bases; junction bases outside the gene matches: 10. The CDR3 is 15 residues long. Written as DNA, the CDR3 is TGCGCCAGCACCCTTGGCGGGGGTGTATACAATGAGCAGTTCTTC. This translates into CASTLGGGVYNEQFF.